Included here is one TCR beta chain sequence, with context. Its antigen is not yet known. No base qualities exist here, and no much larger clone lies one base off it. Genomic DNA was isolated from the sorted cells so that the TCRbeta CDR3 region could be sequenced. The immunoSEQ Assay was used to sequence the TCRbeta CDR3 regions. In TCRdb, the immuneACCESS table is reduced to in-frame sequences with V and J assigned. These tables do not hold every clone; where another copy was compared, an unresolved V gene accounts for under half, and the others remain unexplained. The sample includes more than 65,000 clones, with 94% observed a single time. The ten largest clones add up to about a sixth of the sample. This specimen comes from a study of OX40 agonist ivuxolimab in advanced cancers. About the investigation overall: Ivuxolimab was a fully human IgG2 agonistic monoclonal antibody targeting the costimulatory receptor OX40 (CD134). Intravenous ivuxolimab was administered to patients every 2 weeks at six dose levels: 0.01, 0.1, 0.3, 1.5, 3 and 10 mg/kg. Of the roughly 51 dose-escalation patients, hepatocellular carcinoma was present in roughly 19, melanoma in around 15, renal cell carcinoma in 9 and head and neck cancer in 9. A male proportion of 70% to 90% and a mean age of roughly 55 years, ranging from roughly 23 to 79, were recorded for the dose-escalation cohort. Prior anti-PD-1, anti-PD-L1 or anti-CTLA-4 therapy was permitted, and checkpoint inhibitors had been received by less than 45% of dose-escalation patients. Partial responses occurred in three dose-escalation patients, of whom one had hepatocellular carcinoma and two had cutaneous melanoma. The point of sequencing TCRbeta in the periphery was to test whether ivuxolimab changed TCR sequence diversity and drove clonal T-cell expansion. The paper reports the monotherapy dose-escalation portion (N of about 47 patients) of the phase I ivuxolimab trial. The study at large found these results: After ivuxolimab, more expanded clones were found on average in CD8+ T cells than in CD4+ T cells. At doses from 0.1 to 3.0 mg/kg, clonal expansion was seen in both CD4+ and CD8+ blood T cells between baseline and week 6. The antigen specificity of the peripheral T cells that underwent clonal expansion was not determined. Low levels of normalized T-cell clonal expansion were also shown by some nonresponding patients. In partial responders in the 0.1-3.0 mg/kg groups, normalized peripheral clonal expansion was found to be among the lowest, especially among CD8+ T cells.

The CDR3 measures 15 amino acids from cysteine to phenylalanine. The retained sequence is limited to the CDR3, 45 bases, with the frame set at the first base. Deletion took 2 bases off V and 0 bases off J, with a span of 7 bases between the germline ends. CDR1 and CDR2 are read off the germline V gene as KGHSH and LQKENI. The trial excluded patients who had a history of autoimmune disease or were on systemic immunosuppression. Peripheral blood for TCR sequencing was collected from all dose cohorts at baseline, on cycle 4 day 1, and on cycle 7 day 1. The samples were taken from a phase I, first-in-human, multicenter, open-label dose-escalation trial of ivuxolimab. Adults with locally advanced or metastatic head and neck squamous cell, hepatocellular, melanoma or renal cell carcinoma were enrolled in the trial. Before TCR sequencing, CD4+ T cells and CD8+ T cells from peripheral blood were sorted into separate populations.

The sequence joins TRBV18 to TRBJ2-2; the D gene cannot be resolved beyond TRBD1 or TRBD2, each matching 5 bases. The starting material was CD4+ or CD8+ T cells sorted from blood, obtained in a trial of the OX40 agonist ivuxolimab. The clonotype was recovered from an adult with an advanced solid tumor such as melanoma, head and neck, liver or kidney cancer. The CDR3 protein: CASSPWGTNTGELFF. The DNA reads TGTGCCAGCTCACCATGGGGGACGAACACCGGGGAGCTGTTTTTT.